Presented here are 12 T cell receptor beta chains from one specimen sequenced in a study of regulatory T cells in long-lasting Graves disease. This sample's time point: newly diagnosed GD, antithyroid drugs for less than 3 months. The authors made the TCR library using RNA they extracted from PBMCs. According to the study, TCR beta libraries were built with iRepertoire HTBI primers and CDR3-region Arm-PCR. Using its own MiXCR run on the multiplex PCR reads, TCRdb lists one record per CDR3 protein. The data show hundreds of thousands of distinct CDR3 sequences, 16% seen once. These same data were also listed under a study on T cells in Graves' hyperthyroidism and ophthalmopathy.

The starting material was peripheral blood mononuclear cells (PBMCs), obtained at new diagnosis, from a patient treated with antithyroid drugs. All receptors derive from a man aged 35 to 55 with Graves disease.

Ten or more counts support this clonotype. The rearrangement uses TRBV29-1 and TRBJ2-5, with D perhaps TRBD1 or TRBD2 (5 bases each). Germline CDR1 SQVTM, CDR2 ANQGSEA. Trimming took off 3 bases at V and 7 bases at J, with 6 bases between the two ends. This CDR3 comprises 10 residues. The DNA for the CDR3 is TGCAGCGTTGAGAGGGGGACCCAGTACTTC. Translation gives CSVERGTQYF.

The V and J genes are TRBV7-9 and TRBJ2-1, with TRBD2 identical over 13 bases. Trimming cost V 0 bases and J 5 bases; bases outside gene matches: 1. CDR1 and CDR2 (germline): SEHNR, FQNEAQ (reference sequence). The CDR3 covers 16 residues. This CDR3 is CASSLAGTSGNNEQFF. CDR3 sequence (DNA): TGTGCCAGCAGCTTAGCCGGGACTAGCGGGAACAATGAGCAGTTCTTC.

This clonotype was detected many times. The V gene is TRBV2, the J gene TRBJ2-3, with a possible D match to TRBD2 (7 bases). This CDR3 contains 13 residues. V was pared by 7 bases and J by 5 bases, with 13 bases between. CDR1 and CDR2 (germline): SNHLY, FYNNEI. The CDR3 sequence is CASKGGQVDTQYF. The DNA for the CDR3 is TGTGCCAGCAAGGGGGGGCAGGTAGATACGCAGTATTTT.

This clonotype was seen a few times. The rearrangement links TRBV12-3 or TRBV12-4 to TRBJ1-4; D call uncertain. The CDR3 is 13 amino acids. Trimming shortened V by 8 bases and J by 8 bases, and 15 bases separated the two germline ends. In nucleotides, the CDR3 is TGTGCCAGCCAGACCTGGGGAAAAGAAAAACTGTTTTTT. This codes for CASQTWGKEKLFF.

The table lists this clonotype with many counts. CDR3: CASSLRQGAKGETQYF. The DNA of the CDR3 is TGTGCCAGCAGCCTGAGACAGGGGGCAAAAGGGGAGACCCAGTACTTC. The genes are TRBV7-2 and TRBJ2-5; TRBD1 agrees at 10 bases. V gave up 5 bases and J gave up 5 bases; unmatched junction bases: 11. The germline CDR1 and CDR2 sequences are SGHTA and FQGNSA. The CDR3 is 16 residues long.

This clonotype has a count of ten or more. The CDR3 here is CASRERTWGNEQFF. CDR3 coding DNA: TGTGCCAGCAGGGAGAGGACCTGGGGGAATGAGCAGTTCTTC. The genes are TRBV11-1 and TRBJ2-1; either TRBD1 or TRBD2 may supply D (5 bases each). CDR1 and CDR2 from the germline V gene are SGHAT and FQDESV (reference sequence). The CDR3 contains 14 residues. Trimming left V 6 bases short and J 7 bases short, with 16 bases between. Looking up the rest from reference TRBV11-1 and TRBJ2-1 gives the full variable domain: EAEVAQSPRYKITEKSQAVAFWCDPISGHATLYWYRQILGQGPELLVQFQDESVVDDSQLPKDRFSAERLKGVDSTLKIQPAELGDSAMYLCASRERTWGNEQFFGPGTRLTVL.

This clonotype was seen more than once but under ten times. The chain combines TRBV29-1 with TRBJ2-3; 10 bases match TRBD1. This CDR3 is 15 amino acids long. V lost 4 bases, J lost 4 bases, and 8 bases stayed unmatched. CDR1 is SQVTM and CDR2 is ANQGSEA in the germline V gene. The CDR3 is CSVGGDRGWADTQYF. The CDR3 coding sequence is TGCAGCGTTGGGGGGGACAGGGGTTGGGCAGATACGCAGTATTTT.

The chain recombines TRBV20-1 with TRBJ2-6; no reliable D call. The CDR3 is made up of 14 amino acids. V was clipped by 5 bases and J by 4 bases, with 12 bases between them. Germline-derived CDR1 and CDR2 are DFQATT and SNEGSKA (reference sequence). CDR3 coding DNA: TGCAGTGCTCCCCACTATCCCGGGGCCAACGTCCTGACTTTC. This translates into CSAPHYPGANVLTF.

In DNA, the CDR3 is TGTGCCAGCAGTCTCTGGGGGAATGGAAACACCATATATTTT. The encoded protein is CASSLWGNGNTIYF. The gene calls are TRBV12-3 or TRBV12-4 and TRBJ1-3; tentatively, D is TRBD1 (5 bases). The CDR3 is made up of 14 amino acids. V lost 5 bases, J lost 3 bases, and 11 bases lay in between.

This clonotype was picked up many times. This rearrangement joins TRBV5-1 to TRBJ1-1; TRBD1 aligns across 10 bases. Germline V gene sequence: CDR1 SGHRS, CDR2 YFSETQ. The CDR3 totals 14 residues. J was trimmed by 1 base and V by 4 bases; bases with no gene match: 1. The CDR3 region is CASSRDRGNTEAFF. The CDR3, as DNA: TGCGCCAGCAGCCGGGACAGGGGGAACACTGAAGCTTTCTTT. Supplemented by reference TRBV5-1 and TRBJ1-1, the full variable domain reads KAGVTQTPRYLIKTRGQQVTLSCSPISGHRSVSWYQQTPGQGLQFLFEYFSETQRNKGNFPGRFSGRQFSNSRSEMNVSTLELGDSALYLCASSRDRGNTEAFFGQGTRLTVV.

There are many counts of this clonotype. The chain combines TRBV7-2 with TRBJ2-3; 15 nucleotides align to TRBD2. The J call is uncertain, as TRBJ2-7 better fits the DNA end. This CDR3 spans 17 amino acids. Germline V gene data show CDR1 as SGHTA and CDR2 as FQGNSA. The CDR3 bases are TGTGCCAGCAGCCCAGGACTAGCGGGGGGGCCAGGCTACGAGCAGTACTTC. Its translation is CASSPGLAGGPGYEQYF.

This clonotype has a handful of counts. This sequence joins TRBV19 and TRBJ1-5, with 8 bases fitting TRBD1. Looked up from germline, CDR1 is LNHDA and CDR2 is SQIVND (reference sequence). J gave up 6 bases and V 4 bases, and 5 bases lay outside the gene matches. The CDR3 is 14 residues long. In DNA form, the CDR3 reads TGTGCCAGTAGTACCGACAGGGGACTTCAGCCCCAGCATTTT. It yields the protein CASSTDRGLQPQHF.